This T cell receptor beta chain was found in a study of blood T cell repertoires in COVID-19. Study-level background: Samples of COVID-19 (acute and convalescent) were obtained from the United States, Italy and Spain. PBMCs, B-cell-depleted T cells, or T cells provided the cDNA or gDNA that made up the material.

The CDR3 sequence is 16 residues long. After removal of 4 bases from V and 2 bases from J, the junction contained 5 bases not matched to a gene. Germline V CDR1 and CDR2: SGHRS, YFSETQ. Authors' analysis steps: Nucleated cell counts were estimated from reference gene primer amplification. Clones were read by immunoSEQ multiplex PCR, and TCRdb kept only the in-frame ones, dropping some. The DNA gave D and trimming, while V, J and clone size come from that table. The profile shows fewer than 130,000 clones, around nine tenths of them singletons. Source material: peripheral blood. The rearrangement uses TRBV5-1 and TRBJ2-2, with 10 positions matching TRBD1. The clonotype originates from a woman aged 45-65 years with acute or convalescent COVID-19. CDR3 region: CASSPGTGVNTGELFF. The CDR3 DNA is TGCGCCAGCAGCCCAGGGACAGGGGTAAACACCGGGGAGCTGTTTTTT. Combining the CDR3 with reference TRBV5-1 and TRBJ2-2 gives the whole variable domain KAGVTQTPRYLIKTRGQQVTLSCSPISGHRSVSWYQQTPGQGLQFLFEYFSETQRNKGNFPGRFSGRQFSNSRSEMNVSTLELGDSALYLCASSPGTGVNTGELFFGEGSRLTVL.